The TCR beta chain described here comes from a study of T cells in Graves' hyperthyroidism and ophthalmopathy. Points from the study as a whole: Ophthalmopathy was model-predicted a median around seven months pre-onset.

V was clipped by 2 bases and J by 5 bases; unmatched bases: 11. The CDR3 length is 16 residues. Germline V lookup: CDR1 MGHRA, CDR2 YSYEKL. This clonotype was found a few times. The target antigen is unknown. Amplification of TCR beta CDR3 regions used RNA as the template. In the first-round RT-PCR of the TCR CDR3, the HTBI primer set was used. TCRdb used MiXCR to reprocess the multiplex PCR reads, holding one entry per CDR3 protein. The table has approximately 600,000 distinct CDR3 sequences, 14% seen once. The chain links TRBV4-1 to TRBJ1-1; 7 bases agree with TRBD1. The sequence was obtained from a woman between 18 and 29 years old with Graves' ophthalmopathy. Sample: blood. The DNA for the CDR3 is TGCGCCAGCAGCCAACAGTTTAGAGGGGGCAGGACTGAAGCTTTCTTT. Translating it yields CASSQQFRGGRTEAFF.